These T cell receptor beta chains were read from a single sample in a study of CD8 T cells in ankylosing spondylitis. TCRdb re-called the 5' RACE reads through MiXCR, storing one row per CDR3 protein. The data hold a few hundred thousand distinct CDR3 sequences, with over 9.5% observed a single time. Source material: blood, either unsorted or a sorted T cell fraction (not recorded which). These receptors were obtained from a male donor with ankylosing spondylitis or in good health (not recorded which). The CDR3 runs from the conserved cysteine through the conserved F or W. A D gene is named only where the DNA matches it firmly. Expanded clones get a size class; other rows say once, few or many, or leave the size out.

11,TRBJ1-1,.,.,TRBV20-1,CSASRGDEAFF,TGCAGTGCTAGTCGGGGTGATGAAGCTTTCTTT
13,TRBJ2-3,.,many,TRBV7-8,CASAGIELGTQYF,TGTGCCAGCGCAGGGATCGAGTTGGGTACGCAGTATTTT
12,TRBJ2-2,.,.,TRBV5-8,CANRGGAGELFF,TGTGCCAACAGGGGAGGGGCCGGGGAGCTGTTTTTT
17,TRBJ2-5,TRBD1,.,TRBV25-1,CASSPTPNRGRTETQYF,TGTGCCAGCAGTCCGACCCCGAACAGGGGGCGCACAGAGACCCAGTACTTC
15,TRBJ1-1,.,.,TRBV5-1,CASSLGWGENTEAFF,TGCGCCAGCAGCTTGGGGTGGGGGGAGAACACTGAAGCTTTCTTT
17,TRBJ2-1,.,.,TRBV4-2,CASSPRGGAGDGTEQFF,TGTGCCAGCAGCCCAAGGGGGGGGGCAGGAGATGGTACTGAGCAGTTCTTC
13,TRBJ2-1,.,many,TRBV19,CASSTTGWNEQFF,TGTGCCAGTAGTACAACAGGGTGGAATGAGCAGTTCTTC
15,TRBJ2-7,.,many,TRBV25-1,CASMDGRTLSYEQYF,TGTGCCAGCATGGACGGTAGGACCCTTTCCTACGAGCAGTACTTC
14,TRBJ2-7,TRBD1,many,TRBV28,CAVTSGQGAGEQYF,TGTGCCGTCACTTCGGGACAGGGGGCAGGGGAGCAGTACTTC
14,TRBJ1-1,.,.,TRBV24-1,CATRADRTNTEAFF,TGTGCCACCAGGGCTGACAGGACTAACACTGAAGCTTTCTTT
16,TRBJ1-3,.,many,TRBV27,CASSIPGTPSGNTIYF,TGTGCCAGCTCCATCCCCGGGACACCCTCTGGAAACACCATATATTTT
13,TRBJ2-3,.,many,TRBV5-1,CASGVGGTDTQYF,TGCGCCAGCGGGGTCGGGGGAACAGATACGCAGTATTTT
14,TRBJ2-1,.,many,TRBV27,CASSSTPKAGEQFF,TGTGCCAGCAGTTCCACCCCAAAGGCCGGTGAGCAGTTCTTC
15,TRBJ2-3,TRBD1,many,TRBV6-1,CASSTGTGITDTQYF,TGTGCCAGCAGTACCGGGACAGGGATCACAGATACGCAGTATTTT
13,TRBJ2-7,.,.,TRBV7-2,CASSLAPTYEQYF,TGTGCCAGCAGCTTAGCACCGACCTACGAGCAGTACTTC
15,TRBJ1-6,TRBD1,few,TRBV3-1,CASSPLTGDNSPLHF,TGTGCCAGCAGCCCCCTGACAGGGGATAATTCACCCCTCCACTTT
13,TRBJ1-2,.,many,TRBV7-2,CASSLGGSYGYTF,TGTGCCAGCAGCTTAGGAGGGTCCTATGGCTACACCTTC
14,TRBJ2-5,.,few,TRBV12-3/TRBV12-4,CASRGAGSQETQYF,TGTGCCAGCAGGGGGGCCGGGAGCCAAGAGACCCAGTACTTC
15,TRBJ2-5,TRBD1,many,TRBV29-1,CSAQAGTGYQETQYF,TGCAGCGCTCAGGCTGGGACAGGGTACCAAGAGACCCAGTACTTC
15,TRBJ1-2,.,many,TRBV6-1,CASSEFALSGSGYTF,TGTGCCAGCAGTGAGTTCGCCCTTTCGGGGTCTGGCTACACCTTC
14,TRBJ1-2,.,many,TRBV10-3,CAISESRGPYGYTF,TGTGCCATCAGTGAGTCCCGGGGCCCCTATGGCTACACCTTC
16,TRBJ1-4,.,few,TRBV7-6,CASSGRSGSGNEKLFF,TGTGCCAGCAGCGGCAGATCAGGGTCGGGTAATGAAAAACTGTTTTTT
15,TRBJ1-2,.,.,TRBV7-2,CASSLAPASNYGYTF,TGTGCCAGCAGCTTAGCGCCGGCCTCCAACTATGGCTACACCTTC
13,TRBJ1-1,TRBD1,many,TRBV5-1,CASSLAGGGEAFF,TGCGCCAGCAGCTTGGCAGGGGGCGGAGAAGCTTTCTTT
12,TRBJ1-5,.,many,TRBV2,CASCSSNQPQHF,TGTGCCAGCTGCTCGAGTAATCAGCCCCAGCATTTT
14,TRBJ2-3,.,.,TRBV20-1,CSARLIGGVDTQYF,TGCAGTGCCAGGTTGATCGGGGGAGTAGATACGCAGTATTTT
13,TRBJ2-5,TRBD2,many,TRBV12-3/TRBV12-4,CASSTGTSWTQYF,TGTGCCAGCAGTACCGGGACTAGTTGGACCCAGTACTTC
14,TRBJ2-5,.,many,TRBV7-2,CASSLESRFETQYF,TGTGCCAGCAGCTTAGAGAGTAGGTTCGAGACCCAGTACTTC
16,TRBJ2-1,.,many,TRBV7-8,CASSAPGTVSYNEQFF,TGTGCCAGCAGCGCACCCGGGACCGTCTCCTACAATGAGCAGTTCTTC
14,TRBJ2-5,.,many,TRBV6-1,CASRSKTGRQTQYF,TGTGCCAGCAGATCTAAGACAGGGAGGCAGACCCAGTACTTC
15,TRBJ1-1,.,few,TRBV3-1,CASSIGGSRDTEAFF,TGTGCCAGCAGTATTGGGGGTTCGAGGGACACTGAAGCTTTCTTT
15,TRBJ2-7,TRBD2,many,TRBV20-1,CSAREPRGGSYEQYF,TGCAGTGCTAGAGAACCGCGGGGGGGGTCCTACGAGCAGTACTTC
13,TRBJ2-1,.,many,TRBV5-1,CASSMDTYNEQFF,TGCGCCAGCAGCATGGACACCTACAATGAGCAGTTCTTC
17,TRBJ1-1,.,few,TRBV14,CASSQDRGRGMNTEAFF,TGTGCCAGCAGCCAAGATCGCGGGCGGGGAATGAACACTGAAGCTTTCTTT
16,TRBJ2-1,.,many,TRBV24-1,CATSDSTGSSYNEQFF,TGTGCCACCAGTGATTCGACCGGGAGCTCCTACAATGAGCAGTTCTTC
13,TRBJ2-3,.,many,TRBV7-9,CASSLGMADTQYF,TGTGCCAGCAGCTTAGGGATGGCAGATACGCAGTATTTT
12,TRBJ2-7,.,.,TRBV29-1,CSVVTGRYEQYF,TGCAGCGTTGTTACAGGGAGGTACGAGCAGTACTTC
11,TRBJ2-7,.,.,TRBV29-1,CSSSEGPKQYF,TGCAGCTCCTCGGAGGGGCCCAAGCAGTACTTC
12,TRBJ1-1,.,many,TRBV20-1,CSASLGGTEAFF,TGCAGTGCTAGCCTAGGGGGCACTGAAGCTTTCTTT
13,TRBJ2-1,.,many,TRBV7-3,CSSSRRDGYEQFF,TGTTCCAGCAGCCGCCGGGACGGCTATGAGCAGTTCTTC
15,TRBJ1-3,.,few,TRBV24-1,CATSEHREAGNTIYF,TGTGCCACCAGTGAGCACAGGGAAGCGGGAAACACCATATATTTT
15,TRBJ2-3,TRBD1,.,TRBV6-1,CASRSQGIDTDTQYF,TGTGCCAGCAGATCACAGGGGATTGACACAGATACGCAGTATTTT
16,TRBJ2-3,TRBD2,many,TRBV12-3/TRBV12-4,CASSWLAGVVADTQYF,TGTGCCAGCAGTTGGCTAGCGGGGGTTGTTGCAGATACGCAGTATTTT
14,TRBJ1-5,.,.,TRBV4-2,CASSQDRSNQPQHF,TGTGCCAGCAGCCAAGATAGGAGCAATCAGCCCCAGCATTTT
16,TRBJ2-3,TRBD2,.,TRBV6-1,CASTQEGRGGRDTQYF,TGTGCCAGCACCCAAGAGGGGCGGGGGGGCAGGGATACGCAGTATTTT
17,TRBJ1-5,TRBD1,many,TRBV6-9,CASSYTQGTGDGQPQHF,TGTGCCAGCAGTTATACCCAAGGGACAGGGGATGGTCAGCCCCAGCATTTT
15,TRBJ2-5,.,.,TRBV24-1,CATSDRDFLKETQYF,TGTGCCACCAGTGACCGGGACTTTTTGAAAGAGACCCAGTACTTC
13,TRBJ1-5,.,many,TRBV11-1,CASSLQPNQPQHF,TGTGCCAGCAGCTTACAGCCTAATCAGCCCCAGCATTTT
14,TRBJ2-3,.,many,TRBV5-1,CASSLDSPRDTQYF,TGCGCCAGCAGCTTGGACAGCCCCAGGGATACGCAGTATTTT
15,TRBJ1-5,.,.,TRBV5-6,CASSSTGLNNQPQHF,TGTGCCAGCAGCTCGACTGGACTGAACAATCAGCCCCAGCATTTT
15,TRBJ2-2,TRBD1,many,TRBV6-1,CASSEPGQGAGELFF,TGTGCCAGCAGTGAACCGGGACAGGGGGCCGGGGAGCTGTTTTTT
14,TRBJ2-7,.,few,TRBV10-3,CAISTRQISYEQYF,TGTGCCATCAGTACAAGACAGATCTCCTACGAGCAGTACTTC
15,TRBJ2-7,.,many,TRBV12-3/TRBV12-4,CASSRLARSTYEQYF,TGTGCCAGCAGCCGTTTAGCGCGATCCACCTACGAGCAGTACTTC
16,TRBJ1-3,.,many,TRBV7-3,CASSKEAGSSGNTIYF,TGTGCCAGCAGCAAAGAGGCGGGCTCTTCTGGAAACACCATATATTTT
15,TRBJ2-5,.,many,TRBV28,CASSSVQLLQETQYF,TGTGCCAGCAGTTCGGTACAGCTTCTCCAAGAGACCCAGTACTTC
11,TRBJ1-1,.,many,TRBV28,CASSSRDRAFF,TGTGCCAGCAGTAGCAGGGATAGGGCTTTCTTT
12,TRBJ2-5,.,many,TRBV5-6,CASRLVGETQYF,TGTGCCAGCAGACTGGTTGGGGAGACCCAGTACTTC
15,TRBJ2-7,.,few,TRBV3-1,CASSQAIHGVYEQYF,TGTGCCAGCAGCCAAGCAATACACGGTGTCTACGAGCAGTACTTC
16,TRBJ2-5,.,many,TRBV2,CASSGADHVYQETQYF,TGTGCCAGCAGTGGAGCGGACCATGTTTACCAAGAGACCCAGTACTTC